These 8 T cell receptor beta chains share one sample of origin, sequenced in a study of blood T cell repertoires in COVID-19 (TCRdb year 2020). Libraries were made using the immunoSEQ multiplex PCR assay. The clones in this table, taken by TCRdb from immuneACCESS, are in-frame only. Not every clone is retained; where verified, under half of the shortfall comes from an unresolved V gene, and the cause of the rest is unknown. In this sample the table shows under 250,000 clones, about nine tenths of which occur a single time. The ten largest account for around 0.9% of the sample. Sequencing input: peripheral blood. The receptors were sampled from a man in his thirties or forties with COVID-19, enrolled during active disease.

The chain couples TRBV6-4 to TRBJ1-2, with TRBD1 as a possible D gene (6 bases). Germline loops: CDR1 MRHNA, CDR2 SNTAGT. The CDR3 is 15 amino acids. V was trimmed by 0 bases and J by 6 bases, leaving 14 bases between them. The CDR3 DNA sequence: TGTGCCAGCAGTGACTCGCCTCAGGGGAACCATGGCTACACCTTC. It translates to CASSDSPQGNHGYTF.

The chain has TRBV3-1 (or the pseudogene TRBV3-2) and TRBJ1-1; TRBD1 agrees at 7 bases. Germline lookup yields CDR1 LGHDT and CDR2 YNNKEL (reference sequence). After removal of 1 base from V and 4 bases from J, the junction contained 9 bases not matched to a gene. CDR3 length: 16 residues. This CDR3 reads CASSQGGGGVSTEAFF. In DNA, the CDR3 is TGTGCCAGCAGCCAAGGAGGGGGCGGGGTGAGCACTGAAGCTTTCTTT.

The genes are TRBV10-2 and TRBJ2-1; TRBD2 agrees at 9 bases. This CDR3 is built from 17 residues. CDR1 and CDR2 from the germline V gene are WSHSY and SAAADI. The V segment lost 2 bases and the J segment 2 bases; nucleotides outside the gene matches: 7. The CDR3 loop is CASSEGTSLGTYNEQFF. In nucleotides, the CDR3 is TGCGCCAGCAGTGAGGGGACTAGCCTCGGCACCTACAATGAGCAGTTCTTC.

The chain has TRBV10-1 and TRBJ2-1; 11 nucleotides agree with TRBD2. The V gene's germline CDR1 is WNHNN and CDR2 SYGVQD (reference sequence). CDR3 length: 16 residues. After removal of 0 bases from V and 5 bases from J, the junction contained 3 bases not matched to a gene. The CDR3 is CASSESPSGGNNEQFF. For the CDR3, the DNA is TGCGCCAGCAGTGAGTCTCCTAGCGGGGGGAACAATGAGCAGTTCTTC.

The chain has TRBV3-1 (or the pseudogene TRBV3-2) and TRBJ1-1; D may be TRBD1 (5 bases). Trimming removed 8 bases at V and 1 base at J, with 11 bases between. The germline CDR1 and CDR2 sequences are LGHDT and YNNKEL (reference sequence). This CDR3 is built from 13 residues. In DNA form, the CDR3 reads TGTGCCAGCGCCAAGCAGGGGAACACTGAAGCTTTCTTT. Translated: CASAKQGNTEAFF.

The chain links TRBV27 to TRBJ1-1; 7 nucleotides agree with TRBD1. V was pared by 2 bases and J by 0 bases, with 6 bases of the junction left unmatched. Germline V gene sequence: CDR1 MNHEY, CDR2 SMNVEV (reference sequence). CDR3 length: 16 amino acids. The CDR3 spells CASSLRLGGLNTEAFF. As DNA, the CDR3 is TGTGCCAGCAGTTTACGTTTAGGGGGCTTGAACACTGAAGCTTTCTTT.

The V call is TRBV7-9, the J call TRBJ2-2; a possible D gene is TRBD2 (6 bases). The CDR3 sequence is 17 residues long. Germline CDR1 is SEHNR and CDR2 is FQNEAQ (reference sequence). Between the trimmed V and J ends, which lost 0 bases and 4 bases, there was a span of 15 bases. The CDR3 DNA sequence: TGTGCCAGCAGCTTAGCTGCTTTGGTCGGGGGCACCGGGGAGCTGTTTTTT. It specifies CASSLAALVGGTGELFF.

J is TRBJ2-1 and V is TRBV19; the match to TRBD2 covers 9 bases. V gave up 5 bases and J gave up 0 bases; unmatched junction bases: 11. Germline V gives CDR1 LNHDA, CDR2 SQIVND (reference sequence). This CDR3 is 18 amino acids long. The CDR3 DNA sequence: TGTGCCAGTAGTTACCCGGGACTAGCTGATAGCTCCTACAATGAGCAGTTCTTC. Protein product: CASSYPGLADSSYNEQFF.